The 29 T cell receptor beta chains reported below all come from one sample, sequenced in a study of cytomegalovirus exposure and HLA in healthy donors. Both 60 Vbeta primers and 13 Jbeta primers went into the PCR. The data were produced by immunoSEQ multiplex PCR, yet TCRdb's version contains in-frame clones alone and is incomplete. The table lists roughly 100,000 clones, around 77% of them singletons. Material for sequencing was PBMCs. All receptors come from a male donor in good health and CMV-seropositive.

CDR3 residues: CASSPGAGPWYNEQFF. CDR3 bases: TGTGCCAGCAGCCCCGGGGCGGGGCCGTGGTACAATGAGCAGTTCTTC. This sequence joins TRBV11-2 and TRBJ2-1; maybe TRBD2 (6 bases). This CDR3 has 16 residues. The V end was cut by 5 bases, the J end by 4 bases, with 18 bases between. Germline CDR1 reads SGHAT; CDR2 reads FQNNGV.

This chain links TRBV11-2 with TRBJ2-1, with a tentative D call TRBD1 (6 bases). CDR1 and CDR2 (germline): SGHAT, FQNNGV. Trimming removed 5 bases from V and 8 bases from J, with 13 bases in between. This CDR3 has 13 amino acids. CDR3 residues: CASSPGVLDEQFF. CDR3 nucleotide sequence: TGTGCCAGCAGCCCAGGGGTGTTGGATGAGCAGTTCTTC.

The V call is TRBV28, the J call TRBJ2-3; 14 bases match TRBD2. Germline assignment: CDR1 MDHEN and CDR2 SYDVKM. The CDR3 covers 18 residues. V was pared by 4 bases and J by 5 bases, with 11 bases of the junction left unmatched. This CDR3 is CASSYSTGTSGSQDTQYF. In DNA form, the CDR3 reads TGTGCCAGCAGTTACAGCACCGGGACTAGCGGGAGCCAAGATACGCAGTATTTT.

Points on this clone: The sample holds other DNA sequences that translate to the same CDR3. This chain joins TRBV5-1 and TRBJ2-5; possible D gene TRBD1, 6 bases. The germline gives CDR1 SGHRS, CDR2 YFSETQ. There are 13 residues in the CDR3. V dropped 4 bases and J dropped 3 bases, with 10 bases sitting between them. The CDR3 DNA is TGCGCCAGCAGCCTACGACAGGAAGAGACCCAGTACTTC. It specifies CASSLRQEETQYF. Full variable domain (missing parts from reference TRBV5-1 and TRBJ2-5): KAGVTQTPRYLIKTRGQQVTLSCSPISGHRSVSWYQQTPGQGLQFLFEYFSETQRNKGNFPGRFSGRQFSNSRSEMNVSTLELGDSALYLCASSLRQEETQYFGPGTRLLVL.

The chain uses TRBV18 and TRBJ2-7; 10 bases agree with TRBD1. This CDR3 comprises 16 residues. V gave up 3 bases and J gave up 7 bases; unmatched junction bases: 12. Germline CDR1 is KGHSH and CDR2 is LQKENI. The CDR3 protein is CASSPPGQGLGGEQYF. The CDR3 DNA sequence: TGTGCCAGCTCACCTCCGGGACAGGGGTTGGGAGGGGAGCAGTACTTC.

The V gene is TRBV7-6, the J gene TRBJ2-3; D is perhaps TRBD2 (5 bases). From germline, CDR1 is SGHVS and CDR2 FNYEAQ. The length of the CDR3 is 14 residues. Deletions cut 5 bases from V and 3 bases from J, with 12 bases between. The CDR3 DNA is TGTGCCAGCAGCCCCTGGACTGTGACAGATACGCAGTATTTT. Amino acid sequence: CASSPWTVTDTQYF.

The chain uses TRBV6-6 and TRBJ1-3; weak D call: TRBD1 (5 bases). This CDR3 spans 11 amino acids. Germline loops: CDR1 MNHNY, CDR2 SVGAGI (reference sequence). V lost 11 bases, J lost 4 bases, and 9 bases lay in between. The CDR3 coding sequence is TGTGCCTGCAAGGGGGGAAACACCATATATTTT. Protein: CACKGGNTIYF.

The chain is built from TRBV10-3 and TRBJ2-3, with 7 bases aligning to TRBD2. V dropped 2 bases and J dropped 5; count of bases not matched to a gene: 7. The germline V gene has CDR1 ENHRY and CDR2 SYGVKD. CDR3 size: 15 residues. The CDR3 DNA sequence: TGTGCCATCAGTGAGGGGACTACCCATCTAGATACGCAGTATTTT. It codes for CAISEGTTHLDTQYF.

The rearrangement uses TRBV19 and TRBJ2-3; TRBD2 matches at 8 bases. Germline lookup yields CDR1 LNHDA and CDR2 SQIVND (reference sequence). This CDR3 is 13 amino acids long. The trim removed 7 bases at V and 2 bases at J, leaving 2 bases unmatched. CDR3 in amino acids: CASKLAATDTQYF. In DNA form, the CDR3 reads TGTGCCAGTAAACTAGCGGCCACAGATACGCAGTATTTT.

V is TRBV18 and J is TRBJ2-7; tentatively, D is TRBD2 (6 bases). In germline, CDR1 is KGHSH, CDR2 LQKENI. The CDR3 has 15 amino acids. Trimming pared 0 bases from V and 4 bases from J, leaving 13 bases between. CDR3 sequence: CASSPPASAVYEQYF. In DNA form, the CDR3 reads TGTGCCAGCTCACCACCGGCTAGCGCGGTATACGAGCAGTACTTC. The full variable domain, in which reference TRBV18 and TRBJ2-7 provide the parts outside the CDR3, is NAGVMQNPRHLVRRRGQEARLRCSPMKGHSHVYWYRQLPEEGLKFMVYLQKENIIDESGMPKERFSAEFPKEGPSILRIQQVVRGDSAAYFCASSPPASAVYEQYFGPGTRLTVT.

The count of this clone is one. The chain recombines TRBV7-6 with TRBJ2-6; the match to TRBD1 covers 8 bases. This CDR3 region has 20 residues. V shed 6 bases and J 0 bases; nucleotides not matched to a gene: 16. Germline values: CDR1 SGHVS, CDR2 FNYEAQ. The CDR3 nucleotides read TGTGCCAGCAGTACTCTCCTAGGACAGGGTGTAACCTCTGGGGCCAACGTCCTGACTTTC. Translation gives CASSTLLGQGVTSGANVLTF.

This clone occurred a few times. V and J are TRBV6-1 and TRBJ1-1; D perhaps matches TRBD1 (5 bases). This CDR3 spans 15 amino acids. From germline, CDR1 is MNHNS and CDR2 SASEGT. The V end was cut by 6 bases, the J end by 5 bases, with 19 bases between. The CDR3 nucleotides are TGTGCCAGCAGCGCTCTAGGGGTGACTGGAACTGAAGCTTTCTTT. Residues: CASSALGVTGTEAFF.

The chain combines TRBV5-1 with TRBJ2-1; TRBD1 agrees at 7 bases. CDR3 size: 14 residues. J gave up 4 bases and V 7 bases, and 8 bases lay outside the gene matches. Germline V gene sequence: CDR1 SGHRS, CDR2 YFSETQ. The CDR3 DNA reads as TGCGCCAGCGCCGACAGGGAATCGTACAATGAGCAGTTCTTC. Encoded protein: CASADRESYNEQFF.

The V gene is TRBV28, the J gene TRBJ2-5; D uncertain. Germline V gene sequence: CDR1 MDHEN, CDR2 SYDVKM. V was shortened by 1 base and J by 2 bases, with 2 bases between the two germline ends. CDR3 length: 12 residues. CDR3 protein: CASSLSQETQYF. CDR3 DNA: TGTGCCAGCAGTTTATCGCAAGAGACCCAGTACTTC.

CDR3 sequence (DNA): TGCAGCGTTCTCCCGGGACAGGCGGTAAAAGAGACCCAGTACTTC. It translates to CSVLPGQAVKETQYF. The chain has TRBV29-1 and TRBJ2-5; 8 bases align to TRBD1. From germline, CDR1 is SQVTM and CDR2 ANQGSEA. Trimming at V came to 5 bases and at J to 3 bases, leaving 11 bases not matched to a gene. The CDR3 extends over 15 amino acids.

J is TRBJ2-7 and V is TRBV4-2, with 7 nucleotides matching TRBD1. Germline V gene data show CDR1 as LGHNA and CDR2 as YNFKEQ. The CDR3 length is 15 residues. The junction had 9 bases not matched to a gene; V was cut back by 4 bases and J by 3 bases. CDR3 amino acids: CASSPQQTGSYEQYF. CDR3 nucleotides: TGTGCCAGCAGCCCCCAACAGACAGGGAGCTACGAGCAGTACTTC.

The rearrangement uses TRBV7-2 and TRBJ2-1, with 8 bases matching TRBD2. The CDR3 loop spans 15 amino acids. CDR1 and CDR2 (germline): SGHTA, FQGNSA. V trimming: 0 bases; J trimming: 3 bases; junction bases outside the gene matches: 1. The chain's CDR3 is CASSLASGIYNEQFF. Here the CDR3 DNA reads TGTGCCAGCAGCTTAGCTAGCGGGATCTACAATGAGCAGTTCTTC.

The rearrangement uses TRBV7-2 and TRBJ2-1, with 10 bases matching TRBD1. The CDR3 extends over 15 amino acids. Germline trimming cut 8 bases from V and 3 bases from J; bases unmatched to any gene: 7. Germline V gene lookup returns CDR1 SGHTA and CDR2 FQGNSA. CDR3 residues: CASRWGTGDYNEQFF. CDR3 in DNA: TGTGCCAGCCGGTGGGGGACAGGGGACTACAATGAGCAGTTCTTC. Using reference TRBV7-2 and TRBJ2-1 for the parts outside the CDR3, the full variable domain is GAGVSQSPSNKVTEKGKDVELRCDPISGHTALYWYRQSLGQGLEFLIYFQGNSAPDKSGLPSDRFSAERTGGSVSTLTIQRTQQEDSAVYLCASRWGTGDYNEQFFGPGTRLTVL.

The gene calls are TRBV29-1 and TRBJ1-1; D is ambiguous. Germline V gene data show CDR1 as SQVTM and CDR2 as ANQGSEA. The CDR3 totals 11 residues. The germline V and J ends were trimmed by 7 bases and 0 bases, with 6 bases remaining between them. CDR3 bases: TGCAGCGCCGCAGTGAACACTGAAGCTTTCTTT. It is translated as CSAAVNTEAFF.

The rearrangement uses TRBV4-2 and TRBJ2-3, with a possible D match to TRBD2 (6 bases). The CDR3 sequence is 16 residues long. Germline V lookup: CDR1 LGHNA, CDR2 YNFKEQ. V gave up 3 bases and J gave up 4 bases, with 17 bases separating them. CDR3 residues: CASSQGNGRRADTQYF. The CDR3, as DNA: TGTGCCAGCAGCCAGGGGAACGGGAGAAGGGCAGATACGCAGTATTTT.

Comment on this clone: The junction departs from germline at one end; a sequencing error may be responsible. The rearrangement links TRBV19 to TRBJ2-3; 11 bases align to TRBD2. This CDR3 comprises 15 residues. Germline V lookup: CDR1 LNHDA, CDR2 SQIVND (reference sequence). CDR3 DNA: TGTGCCAGTAGTACGACTAGCGGGGCAACAGATACGCAGTGTTTT. Protein product: CASSTTSGATDTQCF.

The chain uses TRBV5-1 and TRBJ2-5; D might be TRBD1 (6 bases). Germline loops: CDR1 SGHRS, CDR2 YFSETQ. The CDR3 runs 13 residues. The ends were cut back, 3 bases at V and 4 bases at J, with 10 bases in the middle. The CDR3 spells CASSSQGLETQYF. The CDR3 DNA is TGCGCCAGCAGCTCGCAGGGGTTAGAGACCCAGTACTTC. Variable domain in full (rest from reference TRBV5-1 and TRBJ2-5): KAGVTQTPRYLIKTRGQQVTLSCSPISGHRSVSWYQQTPGQGLQFLFEYFSETQRNKGNFPGRFSGRQFSNSRSEMNVSTLELGDSALYLCASSSQGLETQYFGPGTRLLVL.

The chain has TRBV5-1 and TRBJ2-2; no reliable D call. Trimming pared 0 bases from V and 6 bases from J, leaving 18 bases between. Germline lookup yields CDR1 SGHRS and CDR2 YFSETQ. The CDR3 length is 17 residues. The CDR3 DNA is TGCGCCAGCAGCTTGGGTGGCCCATCTTACGAGGCCGGGGAGCTGTTTTTT. Its translation is CASSLGGPSYEAGELFF.

The rearrangement uses TRBV25-1 and TRBJ2-1; TRBD2 agrees at 14 bases. Germline V gene data show CDR1 as MGHDK and CDR2 as SYGVNS. Germline trimming cut 8 bases from V and 2 bases from J; bases unmatched to any gene: 5. This CDR3 has 16 amino acids. The CDR3 region has the DNA TGTGCCAGCTCCCAGGGACTAGCGGGAGCCTACAATGAGCAGTTCTTC. Protein: CASSQGLAGAYNEQFF.

V and J are TRBV10-2 and TRBJ2-7; 10 bases map to TRBD2. V lost 6 bases to trimming and J lost 4 bases; unmatched junction nucleotides: 3. The length of the CDR3 is 13 residues. CDR1 WSHSY and CDR2 SAAADI come from the germline V gene. The CDR3 region is CASRSSGSYEQYF. In nucleotides, the CDR3 is TGCGCCAGCAGGTCTAGCGGGAGTTACGAGCAGTACTTC.

With regard to this clone: Other nucleotide sequences in the sample specify the same CDR3. J is TRBJ1-1 and V is TRBV7-3, with 7 bases lining up with TRBD1. The length of the CDR3 is 13 residues. The V gene end was trimmed by 5 bases and the J gene end by 1 base; junction bases not matched to a gene: 1. Germline CDR1 and CDR2: SGHTA and FQGTGA. CDR3 residues: CASSRQGNTEAFF. In DNA form, the CDR3 reads TGTGCCAGCAGCAGACAGGGGAACACTGAAGCTTTCTTT.

The chain is built from TRBV7-9 and TRBJ2-7; TRBD2 matches 15 bases. Germline V gene data show CDR1 as SEHNR and CDR2 as FQNEAQ (reference sequence). The junction had 8 bases not matched to a gene; V was cut back by 5 bases and J by 0 bases. The CDR3 spans 18 residues. DNA for the CDR3: TGTGCCAGCAGCCCGGGACTAGCGGGAGGTAAAAGCTCCTACGAGCAGTACTTC. Protein sequence: CASSPGLAGGKSSYEQYF.

This clone has just one count. The V gene is TRBV28, the J gene TRBJ1-4; 8 nucleotides match TRBD1. The germline V gene has CDR1 MDHEN and CDR2 SYDVKM. With 7 bases clipped from V and 8 bases from J, the junction kept 15 bases outside the gene matches. The CDR3 runs 16 residues. This CDR3 reads CASNSPQGAPGEKLFF. CDR3 coding DNA: TGTGCCAGCAATTCCCCTCAGGGGGCCCCTGGGGAAAAACTGTTTTTT.

This clone occurred once. This chain links TRBV7-9 with TRBJ2-7; TRBD2 agrees at 12 bases. The junction had 7 bases not matched to a gene; V was cut back by 1 base and J by 3 bases. The CDR3 is made up of 17 amino acids. Germline V CDR1 and CDR2: SEHNR, FQNEAQ (reference sequence). CDR3 coding DNA: TGTGCCAGCAGCTTAGAAAGCGGACTAGCGGGAATCTACGAGCAGTACTTC. Its translation: CASSLESGLAGIYEQYF.